The 14 T cell receptor beta chains below come from one sample, sequenced in a study of blood T cell repertoires in COVID-19. Repertoires were generated with immunoSEQ multiplex PCR, while TCRdb's copy carries only in-frame clones and drops some. The data contain about 160,000 clones, roughly 85% of them singletons. Sequencing used peripheral blood. The receptors derive from a man aged 65 to 79 with acute or convalescent COVID-19.

The chain joins TRBV19 to TRBJ2-5; TRBD2 aligns across 7 bases. V lost 6 bases to trimming and J lost 4 bases; unmatched junction nucleotides: 5. Per germline, CDR1 LNHDA and CDR2 SQIVND (reference sequence). The CDR3 length is 13 residues. In nucleotides, the CDR3 is TGTGCCAGTAGCGGGAGGAGGGGAGAGACCCAGTACTTC. Residues: CASSGRRGETQYF.

J is TRBJ1-3 and V is TRBV7-9; TRBD1 agrees at 8 bases. Germline V CDR1 and CDR2: SEHNR, FQNEAQ (reference sequence). The CDR3 is 14 residues long. J lost 4 bases, V lost 5 bases, and 4 bases had no gene match. The CDR3 reads CASSPTGGGNTIYF. In nucleotides, the CDR3 is TGTGCCAGCAGCCCTACAGGGGGAGGAAACACCATATATTTT.

The V gene is TRBV28, the J gene TRBJ1-6, with D possibly TRBD1 on 6 matching bases. Germline V CDR1 and CDR2: MDHEN, SYDVKM. This CDR3 comprises 15 residues. Trimming removed 1 base from V and 5 bases from J, with 9 bases in between. The CDR3 here is CASSLLDRDNSPLHF. In DNA, the CDR3 is TGTGCCAGCAGTTTATTGGACAGAGATAATTCACCCCTCCACTTT.

The chain recombines TRBV5-1 with TRBJ2-1; 9 positions match TRBD1. Unmatched junction bases numbered 14, after V lost 0 bases and J lost 10 bases. This CDR3 is built from 17 residues. Germline CDR1 is SGHRS and CDR2 is YFSETQ. The CDR3 coding sequence is TGCGCCAGCAGCTTGGGCCTCCGACAGGGGGTAGGCAACGAGCAGTTCTTC. Translating gives CASSLGLRQGVGNEQFF.

V gene TRBV7-2 combines with J gene TRBJ2-7; 9 nucleotides agree with TRBD2. The CDR3 is made up of 16 amino acids. J lost 0 bases, V lost 5 bases, and 8 bases had no gene match. The germline V gene encodes CDR1 SGHTA and CDR2 FQGNSA. CDR3 protein: CASSLRLAASSYEQYF. As DNA, the CDR3 is TGTGCCAGCAGCCTACGACTAGCGGCGAGCTCCTACGAGCAGTACTTC.

A few counts support this clone. The rearrangement links TRBV19 to TRBJ1-5, with D perhaps TRBD1 (5 bases). The CDR3 totals 13 residues. With 3 bases removed from V and 6 bases from J, the gap between germline ends came to 9 bases. CDR1 is LNHDA, CDR2 SQIVND, per germline (reference sequence). In DNA form, the CDR3 reads TGTGCCAGTAGTATGGGGGGAGGTCAGCCCCAGCATTTT. Its protein is CASSMGGGQPQHF.

The J gene is TRBJ2-7, the V gene TRBV2, with D maybe TRBD1 (5 bases). The CDR3 is made up of 11 amino acids. V was pared by 7 bases and J by 5 bases, with 9 bases between. Germline assignment: CDR1 SNHLY and CDR2 FYNNEI. CDR3 amino acids: CASNWGHEQYF. In DNA form, the CDR3 reads TGTGCCAGCAATTGGGGCCACGAGCAGTACTTC.

The CDR3 protein is CASSTGLDNSPLHF. The CDR3 nucleotides are TGTGCCAGCTCGACAGGGTTGGATAATTCACCCCTCCACTTT. The rearrangement joins TRBV25-1 to TRBJ1-6; 7 nucleotides line up with TRBD1. The CDR3 runs 14 residues. The J segment lost 5 bases and the V segment lost 8 bases, leaving 6 bases of the junction unmatched. Germline V gene lookup returns CDR1 MGHDK and CDR2 SYGVNS.

This clone was recorded once. The chain joins TRBV9 to TRBJ1-2; no definite D call. V was pared by 0 bases and J by 7 bases, with 10 bases between. Germline V lookup: CDR1 SGDLS, CDR2 YYNGEE. The CDR3 is 13 amino acids. The CDR3 DNA reads TGTGCCAGCAGCGTAGGGGTGGGGAGTGGCTACACCTTC. Its translation: CASSVGVGSGYTF.

The CDR3 region is CASSLSRANQPQHF. As DNA, the CDR3 is TGTGCCAGCAGTTTATCCAGGGCCAATCAGCCCCAGCATTTT. The chain has TRBV27 and TRBJ1-5; D is possibly TRBD1 (5 bases). The CDR3 has 14 residues. Germline V gene lookup returns CDR1 MNHEY and CDR2 SMNVEV (reference sequence). Trimming pared 0 bases from V and 3 bases from J, leaving 6 bases between.

This rearrangement joins TRBV27 to TRBJ2-5; 8 bases are shared with TRBD2. Germline CDR1 is MNHEY and CDR2 is SMNVEV (reference sequence). There are 13 residues in the CDR3. The V segment lost 8 bases and the J segment 4 bases; nucleotides outside the gene matches: 6. CDR3: CASGLAGGETQYF. The CDR3, as DNA: TGTGCCAGCGGGCTAGCGGGTGGAGAGACCCAGTACTTC.

This clone came up once. This chain connects TRBV11-3 to TRBJ2-1; TRBD2 aligns across 7 bases. V was clipped by 2 bases and J by 6 bases; unmatched bases: 7. The germline gives CDR1 SGHNT, CDR2 YENEEA. The CDR3 length is 15 residues. CDR3 residues: CASSLQPGGGNEQFF. The CDR3 DNA sequence: TGTGCCAGCAGCTTACAGCCGGGAGGCGGCAATGAGCAGTTCTTC.

In DNA, the CDR3 is TGTGCCAGCAGTTTCCTTTCCCGGACTAGCGGGAGCTACGAGCAGTACTTC. It yields the protein CASSFLSRTSGSYEQYF. This chain joins TRBV27 and TRBJ2-7, with 13 bases matching TRBD2. V lost 3 bases, J lost 3 bases, and 8 bases stayed unmatched. The CDR3 consists of 17 residues. Germline V gene data show CDR1 as MNHEY and CDR2 as SMNVEV (reference sequence).

The chain recombines TRBV19 with TRBJ1-6; D gene unclear. Germline V gene sequence: CDR1 LNHDA, CDR2 SQIVND (reference sequence). With 2 bases removed from V and 5 bases from J, the gap between germline ends came to 10 bases. The CDR3 length is 15 residues. The CDR3 loop reads CASSINGINNSPLHF. CDR3 coding DNA: TGTGCCAGTAGTATAAACGGGATTAATAATTCACCCCTCCACTTT.